A selection of T cell receptor beta chains follows, all from one sample in a study of blood T cell repertoires in COVID-19. TCRdb's copy holds only in-frame clones and misses some; the assay was immunoSEQ multiplex PCR. The table lists over 200,000 clones, around nine tenths of them singletons. The sample was peripheral blood. The receptors derive from a man aged 60 to 75 who had recovered from COVID-19. The conserved cysteine and the conserved F or W are not part of the CDR3 here. Each record gives: J gene, V gene, CDR3 protein.

J gene: TRBJ2-1; V gene: TRBV5-4; CDR3 protein: ASSLAGLANNEQF
J gene: TRBJ2-2; V gene: TRBV14; CDR3 protein: ASSHHSGQLVGELF
J gene: TRBJ2-2; V gene: TRBV4-2; CDR3 protein: ASSQVLGGRALGTGELF
J gene: TRBJ1-1; V gene: TRBV6-6; CDR3 protein: ASSNRQGTTEAF
J gene: TRBJ2-5; V gene: TRBV5-5; CDR3 protein: ASSLELAGAETQY
J gene: TRBJ2-2; V gene: TRBV11-2; CDR3 protein: ASSLVSGGLGELF
J gene: TRBJ2-7; V gene: TRBV5-1; CDR3 protein: ASTWGGDTRGEQY
J gene: TRBJ2-1; V gene: TRBV30; CDR3 protein: AWRRGSSYNEQF
J gene: TRBJ2-5; V gene: TRBV7-9; CDR3 protein: ASSLGGTGQETQY
J gene: TRBJ1-2; V gene: TRBV18; CDR3 protein: ASSPPSGISNNYGYT
J gene: TRBJ2-2; V gene: TRBV7-9; CDR3 protein: ASSAPGLAYTGELF
J gene: TRBJ2-1; V gene: TRBV18; CDR3 protein: ASSPRTSGSVNEQF
J gene: TRBJ1-3; V gene: TRBV6-1; CDR3 protein: ASSEQNSGNTIY
J gene: TRBJ2-1; V gene: TRBV7-3; CDR3 protein: ASSLNTNSYNEQF
J gene: TRBJ1-1; V gene: TRBV14; CDR3 protein: ASSQVRGMTEAF
J gene: TRBJ1-2; V gene: TRBV5-4; CDR3 protein: ASSLDPSRGGATDYGYT
J gene: TRBJ2-1; V gene: TRBV24-1; CDR3 protein: ATSDYRLAGYNEQF
J gene: TRBJ1-2; V gene: TRBV19; CDR3 protein: ASSIPGQGSGYT
J gene: TRBJ2-2; V gene: TRBV5-4; CDR3 protein: ASSRGLAGESGGELF
J gene: TRBJ1-1; V gene: TRBV7-2; CDR3 protein: ASSRQVSTEAF
J gene: TRBJ2-7; V gene: TRBV5-4; CDR3 protein: ASSLAGGSEQY
J gene: TRBJ1-2; V gene: TRBV7-2; CDR3 protein: ASSFTGGGERGYT
J gene: TRBJ1-2; V gene: TRBV6-5; CDR3 protein: ASSHYDRGLDGYT
J gene: TRBJ2-4; V gene: TRBV7-9; CDR3 protein: ASSSVSQGAKNIQY
J gene: TRBJ2-1; V gene: TRBV24-1; CDR3 protein: ATSDMNDRGGNEQF
J gene: TRBJ2-1; V gene: TRBV5-5; CDR3 protein: ASSFLSSEISYNEQF
J gene: TRBJ2-5; V gene: TRBV24-1; CDR3 protein: ATSTGGPGVETQY
J gene: TRBJ2-1; V gene: TRBV13; CDR3 protein: ASSVRFSEQF
J gene: TRBJ2-7; V gene: TRBV28; CDR3 protein: ATSRRARNYEQY
J gene: TRBJ2-3; V gene: TRBV29-1; CDR3 protein: SVEIWTAIDTQY
J gene: TRBJ1-5; V gene: TRBV7-6; CDR3 protein: ASSLYRGNQPQH
J gene: TRBJ2-1; V gene: TRBV6-4; CDR3 protein: ASSERLAGDEQF
J gene: TRBJ2-5; V gene: TRBV9; CDR3 protein: ARLLAGTGEETQY
J gene: TRBJ2-1; V gene: TRBV7-3; CDR3 protein: ASSFLGSGEQF
J gene: TRBJ1-4; V gene: TRBV24-1; CDR3 protein: ATSDSSPGKLF
J gene: TRBJ2-2; V gene: TRBV28; CDR3 protein: ATPGQGTGELF
J gene: TRBJ2-2; V gene: TRBV19; CDR3 protein: ASSKGGQLNTGELF
J gene: TRBJ2-7; V gene: TRBV2; CDR3 protein: ASSGRRAYEQY
J gene: TRBJ1-4; V gene: TRBV5-1; CDR3 protein: ASSLQGATNEKLF
J gene: TRBJ1-2; V gene: TRBV28; CDR3 protein: ASRGQGNYGYT
J gene: TRBJ2-4; V gene: TRBV6-2/TRBV6-3; CDR3 protein: ASSRLVWLAKNIQY
J gene: TRBJ2-4; V gene: TRBV10-1; CDR3 protein: ASSGQGGNIQY
J gene: TRBJ2-1; V gene: TRBV6-5; CDR3 protein: ASTLGVENNEQF
J gene: TRBJ2-2; V gene: TRBV7-2; CDR3 protein: ASSLRGANTGELF
J gene: TRBJ2-7; V gene: TRBV5-4; CDR3 protein: ASSQGLASLYEQY
J gene: TRBJ2-3; V gene: TRBV6-5; CDR3 protein: ASSYSRTASTDTQY
J gene: TRBJ2-7; V gene: TRBV28; CDR3 protein: ASTPPLRDRVLYEQY
J gene: TRBJ2-1; V gene: TRBV30; CDR3 protein: AWSVQLKLAGGGEQF
J gene: TRBJ2-3; V gene: TRBV5-1; CDR3 protein: ASSLGVSGRTDTQY
J gene: TRBJ1-2; V gene: TRBV2; CDR3 protein: ASTPGLAGGYT
J gene: TRBJ2-7; V gene: TRBV5-1; CDR3 protein: AIKPLVEAYEQY
J gene: TRBJ2-1; V gene: TRBV7-2; CDR3 protein: ASSSKTGLAARNEQF
J gene: TRBJ2-4; V gene: TRBV5-6; CDR3 protein: ASSKLAGDKNIQY
J gene: TRBJ1-2; V gene: TRBV11-2; CDR3 protein: ASSPPSITGGAGYT
J gene: TRBJ2-2; V gene: TRBV10-3; CDR3 protein: AISESESSGTGELF
J gene: TRBJ2-3; V gene: TRBV18; CDR3 protein: ASSPREAGIDTQY
J gene: TRBJ1-5; V gene: TRBV30; CDR3 protein: AWSVRRTGGYQPQH